This TCR beta chain was found in a study of blood T cells in healthy people across ages. Findings of the study overall: It was not known whether donors were CMV positive (a possible confounder of expanded clonotype changes). Researchers report that TCR beta diversity correlated strongly with naive T cell percentage.

Germline CDR1 reads SGHTA; CDR2 reads FQGTGA. The CDR3 is made up of 13 amino acids. PCR was performed a second time for about 7 to 11 cycles using a sample-barcoded 5' primer and a J-beta primer mix. Carrying 12 random nucleotides, a template-switch adaptor labeled each individual cDNA molecule. TCRdb analysed the 5' RACE reads with MiXCR anew, one entry per CDR3 protein. The sample has 550,000 to 600,000 distinct CDR3 sequences, roughly 28% seen once. A note on this clonotype: Its specificity is unknown.

What was sequenced was blood. The V gene is TRBV7-3, the J gene TRBJ2-1; TRBD2 might be the D (6 bases). The J call may be faulty, since TRBJ2-7 better matches the DNA end. The sequence came from a woman in her 70s in good health. CDR3 coding DNA: TGTGCCAGCGGAGGGGTTTCCGCCTACGAGCAGTACTTC. As protein: CASGGVSAYEQYF.